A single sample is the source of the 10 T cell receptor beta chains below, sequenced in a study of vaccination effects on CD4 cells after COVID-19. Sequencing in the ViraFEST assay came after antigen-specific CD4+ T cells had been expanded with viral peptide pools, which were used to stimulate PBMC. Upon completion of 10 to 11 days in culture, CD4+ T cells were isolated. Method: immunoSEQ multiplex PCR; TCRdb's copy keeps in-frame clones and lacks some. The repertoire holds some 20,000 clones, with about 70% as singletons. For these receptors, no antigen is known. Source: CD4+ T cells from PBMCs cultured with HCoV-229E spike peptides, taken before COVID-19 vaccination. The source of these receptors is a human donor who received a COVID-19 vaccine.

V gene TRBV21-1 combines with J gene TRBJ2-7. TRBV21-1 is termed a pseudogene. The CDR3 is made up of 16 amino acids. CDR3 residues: CASSAKKDVRDHEQYF. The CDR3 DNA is TGTGCCAGCAGCGCTAAAAAGGATGTCAGGGACCACGAGCAGTACTTC.

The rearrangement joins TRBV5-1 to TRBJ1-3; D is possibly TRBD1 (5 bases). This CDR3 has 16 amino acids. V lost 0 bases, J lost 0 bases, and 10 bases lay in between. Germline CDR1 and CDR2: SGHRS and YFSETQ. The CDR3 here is CASSLDGGDSGNTIYF. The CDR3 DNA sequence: TGCGCCAGCAGCTTGGATGGAGGGGACTCTGGAAACACCATATATTTT.

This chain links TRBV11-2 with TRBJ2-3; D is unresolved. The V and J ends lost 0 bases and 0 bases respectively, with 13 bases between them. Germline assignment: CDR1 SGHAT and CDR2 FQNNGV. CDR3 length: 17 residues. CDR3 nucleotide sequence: TGTGCCAGCAGCTTAGATCTGCCCGGAACTAGCACAGATACGCAGTATTTT. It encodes CASSLDLPGTSTDTQYF.

The CDR3: CASSYTGRGTEAFF. In DNA, the CDR3 is TGTGCCAGCAGTTATACAGGGCGGGGGACTGAAGCTTTCTTT. The chain joins TRBV7-9 to TRBJ1-1; maybe TRBD1 (6 bases). This CDR3 contains 14 residues. The V end was cut by 6 bases, the J end by 5 bases, with 16 bases between. CDR1 SEHNR and CDR2 FQNEAQ come from the germline V gene (reference sequence).

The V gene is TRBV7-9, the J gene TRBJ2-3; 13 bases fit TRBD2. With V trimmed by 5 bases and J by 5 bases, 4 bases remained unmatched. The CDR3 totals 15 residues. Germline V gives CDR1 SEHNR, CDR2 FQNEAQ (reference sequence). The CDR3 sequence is CASSLTSGGRDTQYF. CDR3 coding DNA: TGTGCCAGCAGCCTGACTAGCGGGGGGAGAGATACGCAGTATTTT.

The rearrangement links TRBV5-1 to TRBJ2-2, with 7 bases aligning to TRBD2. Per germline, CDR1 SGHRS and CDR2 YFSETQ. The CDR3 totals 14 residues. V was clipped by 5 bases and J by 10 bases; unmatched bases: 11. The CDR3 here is CASSGTREGEELFF. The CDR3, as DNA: TGCGCCAGCAGTGGTACCAGGGAGGGTGAGGAGCTGTTTTTT.

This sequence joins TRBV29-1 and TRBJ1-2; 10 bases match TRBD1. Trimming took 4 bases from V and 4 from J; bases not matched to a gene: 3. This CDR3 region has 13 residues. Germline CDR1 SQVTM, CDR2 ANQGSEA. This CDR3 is CSVGQGATYGYTF. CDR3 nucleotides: TGCAGCGTTGGACAGGGGGCCACCTATGGCTACACCTTC.

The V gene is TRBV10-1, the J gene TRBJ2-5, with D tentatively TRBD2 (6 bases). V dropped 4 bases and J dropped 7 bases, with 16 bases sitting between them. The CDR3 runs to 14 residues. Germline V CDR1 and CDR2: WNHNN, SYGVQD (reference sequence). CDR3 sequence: CASSGGTPEGTQYF. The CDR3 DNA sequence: TGCGCCAGCAGTGGCGGGACTCCGGAGGGGACCCAGTACTTC.

CDR3 sequence: CASSLAGGRDNYEQYF. The CDR3 nucleotides are TGTGCCAGCAGCTTGGCTGGAGGGAGGGATAACTACGAGCAGTACTTC. The chain has TRBV5-6 and TRBJ2-7; 7 bases are a match to TRBD2. Looked up from germline, CDR1 is SGHDT and CDR2 is YYEEEE. CDR3 length: 16 amino acids. V trimming: 0 bases; J trimming: 3 bases; junction bases outside the gene matches: 9.

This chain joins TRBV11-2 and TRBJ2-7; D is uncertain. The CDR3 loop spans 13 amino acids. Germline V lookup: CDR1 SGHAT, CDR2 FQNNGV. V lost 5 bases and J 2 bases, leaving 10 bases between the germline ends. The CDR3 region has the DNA TGTGCCAGCAGCATAGGAAATACCTACGAGCAGTACTTC. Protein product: CASSIGNTYEQYF.